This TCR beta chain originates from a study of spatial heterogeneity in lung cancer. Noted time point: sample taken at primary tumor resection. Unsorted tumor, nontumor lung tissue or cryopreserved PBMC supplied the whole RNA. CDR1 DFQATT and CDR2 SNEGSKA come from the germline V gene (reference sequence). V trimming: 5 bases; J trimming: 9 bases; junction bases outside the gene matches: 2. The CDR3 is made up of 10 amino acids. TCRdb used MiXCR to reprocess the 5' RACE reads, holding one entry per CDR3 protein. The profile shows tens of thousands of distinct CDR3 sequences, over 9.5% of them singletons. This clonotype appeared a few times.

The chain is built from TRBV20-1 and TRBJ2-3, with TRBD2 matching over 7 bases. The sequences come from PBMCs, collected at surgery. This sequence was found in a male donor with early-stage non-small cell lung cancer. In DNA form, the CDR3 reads TGCAGTGCTGGGGGGGGAACGCAGTATTTT. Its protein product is CSAGGGTQYF.